This T cell receptor (beta chain) was documented in a study of CXCR3-negative and CXCR3-positive naive CD8 T cells. Whole-study results and caveats: Naive cells, whether CXCR3-negative or CXCR3-positive, had similar TRBV-TRBJ usage, while memory cells differed. Surface CD5 looked about the same in the naive subsets, so the authors worked out TCR strength from TRB CDR3 properties.

Researchers prepared the TRB cDNA libraries using 5' RACE with UMI labels. Following a re-call of the 5' RACE reads, TCRdb has one entry per CDR3 protein and lacks DNA. There are 65,000 to 85,000 distinct CDR3 sequences in the sample, with about 1.5% held by the top ten. The CDR3 consists of 12 residues. As concerns this clonotype: The antigen is unknown.

The receptor's source is a human donor in good health. Some clones in this sample may be carry-over from other donors' samples. The sample taken for sequencing was naive CXCR3- CD8+ T cells from blood. As to subset: CD45RO-CCR7+CD27+CD95- naive CD8+ T cells lacking CXCR3 (TNR3-). The gene calls are TRBV23-1 and TRBJ2-7. TRBV23-1 is placed among ORFs of uncertain function. CDR3 residues: CASRPQVHEQYF.